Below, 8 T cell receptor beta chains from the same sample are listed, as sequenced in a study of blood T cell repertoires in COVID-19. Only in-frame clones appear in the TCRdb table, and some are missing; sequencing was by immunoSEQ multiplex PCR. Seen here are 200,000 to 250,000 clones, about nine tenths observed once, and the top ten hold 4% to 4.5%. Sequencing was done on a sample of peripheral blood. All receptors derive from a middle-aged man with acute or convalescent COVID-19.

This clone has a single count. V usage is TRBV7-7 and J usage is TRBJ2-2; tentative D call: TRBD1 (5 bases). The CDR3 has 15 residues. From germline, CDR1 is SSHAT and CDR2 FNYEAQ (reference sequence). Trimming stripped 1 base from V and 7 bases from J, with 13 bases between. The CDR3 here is CASSLGRGSGGELFF. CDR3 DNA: TGTGCCAGCAGCTTAGGAAGGGGATCAGGCGGGGAGCTGTTTTTT.

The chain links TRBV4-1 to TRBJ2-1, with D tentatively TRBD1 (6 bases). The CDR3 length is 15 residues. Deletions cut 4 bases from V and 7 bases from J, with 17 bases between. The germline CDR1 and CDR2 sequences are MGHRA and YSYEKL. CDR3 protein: CASSLAGTTKNEQFF. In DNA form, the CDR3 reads TGCGCCAGCAGCCTAGCCGGGACAACCAAAAATGAGCAGTTCTTC.

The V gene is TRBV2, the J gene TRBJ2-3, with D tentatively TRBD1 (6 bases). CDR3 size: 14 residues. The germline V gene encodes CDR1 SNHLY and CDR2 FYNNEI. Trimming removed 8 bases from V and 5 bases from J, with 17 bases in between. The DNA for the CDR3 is TGTGCCAGCGTGGGGGCATCGGGCGTAGATACGCAGTATTTT. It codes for CASVGASGVDTQYF.

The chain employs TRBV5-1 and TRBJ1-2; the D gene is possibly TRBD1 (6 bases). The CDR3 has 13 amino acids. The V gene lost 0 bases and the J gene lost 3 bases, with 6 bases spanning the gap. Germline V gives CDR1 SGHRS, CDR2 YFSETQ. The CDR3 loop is CASSLDRDYGYTF. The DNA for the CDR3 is TGCGCCAGCAGCTTGGACAGGGACTATGGCTACACCTTC.

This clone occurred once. The chain's CDR3 is CASSVDPGTDTQYF. The CDR3 nucleotides read TGTGCCAGCAGCGTAGACCCGGGGACAGATACGCAGTATTTT. The V call is TRBV9, the J call TRBJ2-3; weak D call: TRBD2 (5 bases). The V and J ends lost 0 bases and 3 bases respectively, with 8 bases between them. This CDR3 has 14 residues. Per the germline V gene, CDR1 is SGDLS and CDR2 is YYNGEE.

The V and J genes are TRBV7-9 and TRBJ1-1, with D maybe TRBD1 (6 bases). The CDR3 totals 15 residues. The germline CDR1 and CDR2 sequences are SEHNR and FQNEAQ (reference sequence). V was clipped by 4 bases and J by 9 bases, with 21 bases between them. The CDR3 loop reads CASSSRDTRSTKAFF. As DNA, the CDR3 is TGTGCCAGCAGCTCCCGGGACACGAGAAGCACAAAAGCTTTCTTT.

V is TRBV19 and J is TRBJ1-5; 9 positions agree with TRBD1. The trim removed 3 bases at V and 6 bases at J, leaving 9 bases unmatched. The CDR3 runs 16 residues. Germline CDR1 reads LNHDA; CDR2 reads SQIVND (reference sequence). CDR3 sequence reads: CASSIPPDRGVQPQHF. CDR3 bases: TGTGCCAGTAGTATCCCTCCGGACAGGGGTGTTCAGCCCCAGCATTTT.

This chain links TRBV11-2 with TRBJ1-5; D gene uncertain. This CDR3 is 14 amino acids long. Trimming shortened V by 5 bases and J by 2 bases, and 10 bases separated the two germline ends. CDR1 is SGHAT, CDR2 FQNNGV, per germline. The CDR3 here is CASSTGAGNQPQHF. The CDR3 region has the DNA TGTGCCAGCAGCACGGGAGCGGGCAATCAGCCCCAGCATTTT.